The 25 T cell receptor beta chains listed next were all sequenced from one sample in a study of radiotherapy plus CTLA-4 blockade in lung cancer. Clones were read by immunoSEQ multiplex PCR, and TCRdb kept only the in-frame ones, dropping some. The table has fewer than 140,000 clones, about 83% seen once. The source material was peripheral blood, sampled from a patient treated with radiotherapy plus ipilimumab. Receptors originate from a human donor with non-small cell lung cancer that progressed on radiotherapy plus ipilimumab. Some clones in this sample may be carry-over from other donors' samples.

J is TRBJ2-3 and V is TRBV7-9, with 15 bases that match TRBD2. Germline loops: CDR1 SEHNR, CDR2 FQNEAQ (reference sequence). CDR3 length: 18 residues. V gave up 2 bases and J gave up 2 bases; unmatched junction bases: 5. CDR3 amino acids: CASSLTGLAGGDTDTQYF. Written as DNA, the CDR3 is TGTGCCAGCAGCTTAACGGGACTAGCGGGGGGAGACACAGATACGCAGTATTTT.

The chain uses TRBV6-5 and TRBJ2-1, with D uncertain. This CDR3 is built from 14 residues. Germline-derived CDR1 and CDR2 are MNHEY and SVGAGI. V lost 0 bases and J lost 3, with 6 bases in between. The CDR3 bases are TGTGCCAGCAGTTACTCGGCAGGCTACAATGAGCAGTTCTTC. Translation gives CASSYSAGYNEQFF.

J is TRBJ1-2 and V is TRBV28; D might be TRBD1 (5 bases). CDR1 MDHEN and CDR2 SYDVKM come from the germline V gene. This CDR3 is built from 13 residues. The V and J ends lost 9 bases and 8 bases respectively, with 19 bases between them. The DNA for the CDR3 is TGTGCCAGTACGGGACGGCACGGTTTCGGCTACACCTTC. Translation gives CASTGRHGFGYTF.

The rearrangement uses TRBV30 and TRBJ1-6, with D perhaps matching TRBD1 (5 bases). Germline V gives CDR1 GTSNPN, CDR2 SVGIG (reference sequence). This CDR3 comprises 13 residues. V was shortened by 0 bases and J by 10 bases, with 10 bases between the two germline ends. Here the CDR3 DNA reads TGTGCCTGGAGTGTACTGGGGCTCTCACCCCTCCACTTT. Translating gives CAWSVLGLSPLHF.

In this sample, this clone turned up once. One end of the junction does not line up with germline, which may come from a read error. J is TRBJ2-7 and V is TRBV5-4; D gene ambiguous. This CDR3 has 13 amino acids. The germline V gene encodes CDR1 SGHNT and CDR2 YYREEE (reference sequence). The CDR3 reads CASSLDSSNEQYF. The DNA for the CDR3 is TGTGCCAGCAGCTTGGACAGCTCCAACGAGCAGTACTTC.

V usage is TRBV28 and J usage is TRBJ2-3; no clear D gene. Per germline, CDR1 MDHEN and CDR2 SYDVKM. Deletions cut 4 bases from V and 0 bases from J, with 14 bases between. The CDR3 contains 16 residues. Here the CDR3 reads CASSSLAYSSTDTQYF. The CDR3 DNA reads TGTGCCAGCAGTTCACTCGCCTACTCTAGCACAGATACGCAGTATTTT.

This clone has only a few counts. The chain carries TRBV5-4 and TRBJ1-2; no clear D gene. Germline loops: CDR1 SGHNT, CDR2 YYREEE (reference sequence). The CDR3 totals 13 residues. The V end was cut by 4 bases, the J end by 3 bases, with 10 bases between. For the CDR3, the DNA is TGTGCCAGCAGCCAGGACTGGGACTATGGCTACACCTTC. Translating gives CASSQDWDYGYTF.

This chain uses TRBV28 with TRBJ1-6; the D gene is possibly TRBD1 (5 bases). V gave up 6 bases and J gave up 12 bases, with 24 bases separating them. There are 16 residues in the CDR3. Per germline, CDR1 MDHEN and CDR2 SYDVKM. Here the CDR3 reads CASSPATRDLRKPLHF. CDR3 sequence (DNA): TGTGCCAGCAGCCCGGCTACTAGGGACCTGAGGAAACCCCTCCACTTT. Based on the CDR3 plus reference TRBV28 and TRBJ1-6, the full variable domain is DVKVTQSSRYLVKRTGEKVFLECVQDMDHENMFWYRQDPGLGLRLIYFSYDVKMKEKGDIPEGYSVSREKKERFSLILESASTNQTSMYLCASSPATRDLRKPLHFGNGTRLTVT.

The J gene is TRBJ2-3, the V gene TRBV9, with D maybe TRBD1 (5 bases). Trimming took 2 bases from V and 2 from J, leaving 18 bases between them. CDR3 length equals 17 residues. The germline V gene encodes CDR1 SGDLS and CDR2 YYNGEE. CDR3 protein: CASSVTVGLVITDTQYF. The CDR3 DNA sequence: TGTGCCAGCAGCGTTACAGTGGGGCTGGTGATCACAGATACGCAGTATTTT.

The CDR3 here is CASSDTRTGVSGELFF. Here the CDR3 DNA reads TGTGCCAGCAGCGACACTCGGACAGGAGTATCCGGGGAGCTGTTTTTT. V and J are TRBV5-5 and TRBJ2-2; 7 bases map to TRBD1. The CDR3 contains 16 residues. The ends lost 4 bases at V and 6 bases at J; junction bases unmatched: 12. Germline V lookup: CDR1 SGHKS, CDR2 YYEKEE (reference sequence).

CDR3 residues: CASSLETPGQGKQYF. DNA for the CDR3: TGTGCCAGCTCACTCGAGACTCCGGGACAGGGGAAGCAGTACTTC. J is TRBJ2-7 and V is TRBV18; 10 bases line up with TRBD1. Germline loops: CDR1 KGHSH, CDR2 LQKENI. The V segment lost 4 bases and the J segment 8 bases; nucleotides outside the gene matches: 11. The CDR3 runs to 15 residues.

The chain carries TRBV7-9 and TRBJ2-7; D might be TRBD1 (6 bases). Germline V CDR1 and CDR2: SEHNR, FQNEAQ (reference sequence). The CDR3 has 14 amino acids. V gave up 4 bases and J gave up 2 bases, with 12 bases separating them. CDR3 residues: CASSYETGTYEQYF. DNA of the CDR3: TGTGCCAGCAGCTACGAGACAGGTACCTACGAGCAGTACTTC.

This chain uses TRBV28 with TRBJ2-7, with 10 bases matching TRBD2. The trim removed 11 bases at V and 1 base at J, leaving 11 bases unmatched. This CDR3 comprises 15 residues. CDR1 and CDR2 from the germline V gene are MDHEN and SYDVKM. CDR3 DNA sequence: TGTGCCGGCATACGTAGCGGGGGGAGTTCCTACGAGCAGTACTTC. The encoded protein is CAGIRSGGSSYEQYF. Based on the CDR3 plus reference TRBV28 and TRBJ2-7, the full variable domain is DVKVTQSSRYLVKRTGEKVFLECVQDMDHENMFWYRQDPGLGLRLIYFSYDVKMKEKGDIPEGYSVSREKKERFSLILESASTNQTSMYLCAGIRSGGSSYEQYFGPGTRLTVT.

V is TRBV4-1 and J is TRBJ2-2; D is undetermined. This CDR3 is 14 amino acids long. The germline V and J ends were trimmed by 1 base and 6 bases, with 9 bases remaining between them. Looked up from germline, CDR1 is MGHRA and CDR2 is YSYEKL. CDR3: CASSQAELSGELFF. For the CDR3, the DNA is TGCGCCAGCAGCCAAGCCGAATTATCCGGGGAGCTGTTTTTT.

The rearrangement uses TRBV6-1 and TRBJ1-2; D gene ambiguous. Trimming removed 0 bases at V and 4 bases at J, with 12 bases between. Germline CDR1 MNHNS, CDR2 SASEGT. This CDR3 region has 15 residues. The CDR3 is CASSEARRPPYGYTF. For the CDR3, the DNA is TGTGCCAGCAGTGAAGCGAGGAGGCCCCCCTATGGCTACACCTTC.

This chain uses TRBV20-1 with TRBJ2-3, with D unresolved. V dropped 7 bases and J dropped 2 bases, with 7 bases sitting between them. This CDR3 region has 11 residues. Germline CDR1 DFQATT, CDR2 SNEGSKA (reference sequence). CDR3 DNA sequence: TGCAGTGTTCTGTACACAGATACGCAGTATTTT. Amino acid sequence: CSVLYTDTQYF.

The chain is built from TRBV6-5 and TRBJ2-3; the match to TRBD1 covers 8 bases. Germline CDR1 MNHEY, CDR2 SVGAGI. Losses at the gene ends were 5 bases for V and 6 bases for J; bases not matched to a gene: 10. CDR3 length: 15 residues. CDR3 bases: TGTGCCAGCAGTCCAGGACAGGGTAGGCGTGATACGCAGTATTTT. Translated: CASSPGQGRRDTQYF.

The chain has TRBV27 and TRBJ2-5; D is unresolved. CDR1 is MNHEY and CDR2 is SMNVEV in the germline V gene (reference sequence). The V end was cut by 6 bases, the J end by 7 bases, with 18 bases between. The CDR3 sequence is 14 residues long. The CDR3 is CASSPLGSDGTQYF. CDR3 bases: TGTGCCAGCAGCCCATTGGGTTCGGACGGGACCCAGTACTTC.

The rearrangement uses TRBV5-1 and TRBJ2-3; D gene ambiguous. Germline CDR1 reads SGHRS; CDR2 reads YFSETQ. Trimming removed 5 bases at V and 0 bases at J, with 10 bases between. The CDR3 loop spans 14 amino acids. The DNA for the CDR3 is TGCGCCAGCAGTTGGGTTTCTAGCACAGATACGCAGTATTTT. Its translation is CASSWVSSTDTQYF. The complete variable domain, with remaining parts taken from reference TRBV5-1 and TRBJ2-3, reads KAGVTQTPRYLIKTRGQQVTLSCSPISGHRSVSWYQQTPGQGLQFLFEYFSETQRNKGNFPGRFSGRQFSNSRSEMNVSTLELGDSALYLCASSWVSSTDTQYFGPGTRLTVL.

The chain links TRBV7-2 to TRBJ2-3, with D tentatively TRBD1 (5 bases). The CDR3 is made up of 14 amino acids. CDR1 and CDR2 (germline): SGHTA, FQGNSA. Trimming removed 6 bases at V and 5 bases at J, with 15 bases between. Written as DNA, the CDR3 is TGTGCCAGCAGAAGGGTAGGGGTTGAAGATACGCAGTATTTT. This encodes CASRRVGVEDTQYF.

The chain links TRBV2 to TRBJ2-4; the D gene is possibly TRBD2 (5 bases). The CDR3 consists of 16 residues. Trimming removed 5 bases from V and 0 bases from J, with 14 bases in between. Germline CDR1 is SNHLY and CDR2 is FYNNEI. The CDR3 region has the DNA TGTGCCAGCAGTTGGTTGGTAGGACTAGCCAAAAACATTCAGTACTTC. Protein sequence: CASSWLVGLAKNIQYF.

The chain carries TRBV4-2 and TRBJ2-5; 10 bases are a match to TRBD2. The CDR3 spans 17 residues. The V segment lost 3 bases and the J segment 5 bases; nucleotides outside the gene matches: 12. CDR1 and CDR2 (germline): LGHNA, YNFKEQ. Here the CDR3 reads CASSQAERGGLGETQYF. Here the CDR3 DNA reads TGTGCCAGCAGCCAGGCTGAGCGGGGGGGCCTTGGGGAGACCCAGTACTTC.

The chain has TRBV27 and TRBJ2-1; 9 nucleotides match TRBD2. Trimming at V came to 2 bases and at J to 15 bases, leaving 11 bases not matched to a gene. CDR3 length: 14 residues. Germline CDR1 is MNHEY and CDR2 is SMNVEV (reference sequence). This CDR3 reads CASSLVKGLARLFF. CDR3 DNA: TGTGCCAGCAGTTTAGTGAAGGGACTAGCAAGACTGTTCTTC.

The chain couples TRBV19 to TRBJ1-5; D is uncertain. V was clipped by 4 bases and J by 1 base, with 14 bases between them. Germline V lookup: CDR1 LNHDA, CDR2 SQIVND (reference sequence). The CDR3 has 16 amino acids. The CDR3 protein is CASSSLSSRSNQPQHF. The CDR3 region has the DNA TGTGCCAGTAGTAGCCTAAGTTCACGAAGCAATCAGCCCCAGCATTTT.

J is TRBJ2-3 and V is TRBV5-4, with 12 bases lining up with TRBD2. Germline trimming cut 0 bases from V and 4 bases from J; bases unmatched to any gene: 0. The CDR3 consists of 15 residues. From germline, CDR1 is SGHNT and CDR2 YYREEE (reference sequence). CDR3 nucleotides: TGTGCCAGCAGCTTGGGACTAGCGGGGGCAGATACGCAGTATTTT. It specifies CASSLGLAGADTQYF.